This is a list of T cell receptor beta chains from one sample in a study of cytomegalovirus exposure and HLA in healthy donors. Using immunoSEQ multiplex PCR, the repertoire was profiled, and TCRdb retains in-frame clones only, with some absent. The sample records about 160,000 clones, about 82% being singletons. The sequenced sample consisted of PBMCs. All receptors derive from a female donor in good health and CMV-seronegative. Both conserved end residues are part of each CDR3. A D gene is named only where the DNA matches it firmly. Only some rows state a clone size, as once, few, many or a class for expanded clones.

clone_size d_call j_call v_call cdr3_aa cdr3_nt
NA NA TRBJ2-3 TRBV6-1 CASLWGRLTDTQYF TGTGCCAGCCTGTGGGGGCGCCTCACAGATACGCAGTATTTT
NA TRBD1 TRBJ2-3 TRBV6-6 CASSSGQAVSDTQYF TGTGCCAGCAGTTCGGGACAGGCCGTTTCAGATACGCAGTATTTT
NA TRBD1 TRBJ1-1 TRBV11-3 CASSSTGVTEAFF TGTGCCAGCAGCAGCACAGGGGTCACTGAAGCTTTCTTT
NA TRBD2 TRBJ2-7 TRBV27 CASSAGLAGAGYEQYF TGTGCCAGCAGTGCGGGACTAGCGGGAGCGGGATACGAGCAGTACTTC
NA NA TRBJ2-7 TRBV11-1 CASSLTGTVSEQYF TGTGCCAGCAGCTTAACAGGGACGGTAAGCGAGCAGTACTTC
once TRBD2 TRBJ2-2 TRBV27 CASRPRLAGGDTGELFF TGTGCCAGCAGACCGAGACTAGCGGGAGGTGACACCGGGGAGCTGTTTTTT
NA TRBD2 TRBJ2-7 TRBV5-4 CASSPQGTSGSYEQYF TGTGCCAGCAGCCCCCAGGGGACTAGCGGATCCTACGAGCAGTACTTC
few NA TRBJ2-1 TRBV7-3 CASSPYSRNEQFF TGTGCCAGCAGCCCATATAGTCGGAATGAGCAGTTCTTC
NA TRBD1 TRBJ1-1 TRBV18 CASSPTGGNTEAFF TGTGCCAGCTCACCGACAGGGGGGAACACTGAAGCTTTCTTT
once TRBD1 TRBJ1-1 TRBV19 CASSQPTGFTEAFF TGTGCCAGTAGTCAGCCGACAGGGTTCACTGAAGCTTTCTTT
once NA TRBJ2-5 TRBV18 CASSGYGAGETQYF TGTGCCAGCTCAGGATATGGCGCCGGGGAGACCCAGTACTTC
NA TRBD1 TRBJ2-7 TRBV6-5 CAARTGTGTYEQYF TGTGCCGCTAGAACCGGGACAGGTACCTACGAGCAGTACTTC
NA TRBD1 TRBJ2-3 TRBV7-3 CASSFQGVPTDTQYF TGTGCCAGCAGCTTTCAGGGGGTCCCCACAGATACGCAGTATTTT
NA TRBD2 TRBJ2-5 TRBV9 CASSVDSGGNLGTQYF TGTGCCAGCAGCGTAGACAGCGGGGGGAACCTAGGGACCCAGTACTTC
NA NA TRBJ1-6 TRBV30 CAWSVIGLFNSPLHF TGTGCCTGGAGTGTTATAGGACTTTTTAATTCACCCCTCCACTTT
NA TRBD1 TRBJ2-2 TRBV7-6 CASSLVSGQVSTGELFF TGTGCCAGCAGCTTAGTTTCGGGACAGGTGTCCACCGGGGAGCTGTTTTTT
NA TRBD1 TRBJ1-2 TRBV29-1 CSVGTGGRYGYTF TGCAGCGTAGGGACAGGGGGCCGATATGGCTACACCTTC
NA TRBD1 TRBJ1-5 TRBV7-9 CASSGGTGGRGQPQHF TGTGCCAGCAGCGGTGGGACAGGGGGCCGAGGTCAGCCCCAGCATTTT
NA TRBD1 TRBJ2-4 TRBV7-3 CASSPNRGLAEAKNIQYF TGTGCCAGCAGTCCTAACAGGGGGCTAGCCGAGGCCAAAAACATTCAGTACTTC
NA TRBD2 TRBJ2-2 TRBV30 CASRQRGVLHTGELFF TGTGCCTCCCGGCAGCGGGGGGTCCTTCATACCGGGGAGCTGTTTTTT
NA TRBD1 TRBJ2-2 TRBV2 CASRDRTGELFF TGTGCCAGCAGGGACAGGACAGGGGAGCTGTTTTTT
NA NA TRBJ2-1 TRBV10-2 CASSKGSGGVSYNEQFF TGCGCCAGCAGTAAGGGGTCAGGAGGGGTCTCCTACAATGAGCAGTTCTTC
once TRBD1 TRBJ1-6 TRBV11-1 CASSRQGRNSPLHF TGTGCCAGCAGCCGACAGGGGCGGAATTCACCCCTCCACTTT
NA NA TRBJ2-4 TRBV4-2 CASSQDKGEGRPAKNIQYF TGTGCCAGCAGCCAAGATAAGGGGGAAGGTCGGCCAGCCAAAAACATTCAGTACTTC
NA NA TRBJ1-1 TRBV27 CASSSDHRDTEAFF TGTGCCAGCAGTTCTGATCACCGAGATACTGAAGCTTTCTTT
NA TRBD1 TRBJ1-1 TRBV6-1 CASTTGASLNTEAFF TGTGCCAGCACCACAGGGGCTTCCCTGAACACTGAAGCTTTCTTT
few NA TRBJ2-1 TRBV11-1 CASSRLGLAGRYNEQFF TGTGCCAGCAGCCGATTAGGTCTGGCAGGCCGTTACAATGAGCAGTTCTTC
NA NA TRBJ2-3 TRBV7-2 CASSLLSGVTDTQYF TGTGCCAGCAGCTTATTGAGCGGAGTCACAGATACGCAGTATTTT
NA TRBD2 TRBJ2-5 TRBV4-2 CASSPQWRGAQETQYF TGTGCCAGCAGCCCCCAATGGCGGGGGGCCCAAGAGACCCAGTACTTC
once TRBD1 TRBJ1-6 TRBV18 CASSPTGGNSPLHF TGTGCCAGCTCACCCACAGGGGGCAATTCACCCCTCCACTTT
NA NA TRBJ1-1 TRBV5-1 CASSQGPQGPGMNTEAFF TGCGCCAGCAGCCAAGGACCACAGGGTCCAGGCATGAACACTGAAGCTTTCTTT
NA NA TRBJ2-1 TRBV7-8 CASSQLVGNEQFF TGTGCCAGCAGCCAACTAGTAGGCAATGAGCAGTTCTTC
NA NA TRBJ1-2 TRBV28 CASSTQGGPRGYTF TGTGCCAGCAGTACACAAGGGGGTCCTCGGGGCTACACCTTC
NA NA TRBJ2-3 TRBV20-1 CSAEPTDPQYF TGCAGTGCTGAGCCTACAGATCCGCAGTATTTT
NA NA TRBJ1-5 TRBV19 CASSPRTMGSNQPQHF TGTGCCAGTAGTCCCCGGACAATGGGCTCTAATCAGCCCCAGCATTTT
NA TRBD1 TRBJ1-5 TRBV19 CATRTGGKGQPQHF TGTGCCACCAGGACAGGGGGGAAGGGTCAGCCCCAGCATTTT
once TRBD1 TRBJ1-2 TRBV4-1 CASSQGPRTGVGGYTF TGCGCCAGCAGCCAAGGCCCTAGAACAGGGGTTGGTGGCTACACCTTC
NA NA TRBJ2-5 TRBV5-4 CASSFQGRETQYF TGTGCCAGCAGCTTTCAGGGGAGAGAGACCCAGTACTTC
NA TRBD1 TRBJ1-6 TRBV15 CATSSSRQGADSPLHF TGTGCCACCAGCAGTTCCCGGCAGGGGGCGGATTCACCCCTCCACTTT
NA NA TRBJ2-5 TRBV2 CASEWGEETQYF TGTGCCAGCGAGTGGGGGGAAGAGACCCAGTACTTC
NA TRBD1 TRBJ1-4 TRBV5-8 CASSTGQGDNEKLFF TGTGCCAGCAGCACTGGACAGGGAGATAATGAAAAACTGTTTTTT
few TRBD1 TRBJ1-6 TRBV14 CASSQFRDSSYNSPLHF TGTGCCAGCAGCCAATTCCGGGACAGCTCCTATAATTCACCCCTCCACTTT
NA TRBD2 TRBJ2-2 TRBV11-2 CASSPWGGRVAAGELFF TGTGCCAGCAGCCCATGGGGGGGGAGGGTGGCCGCCGGGGAGCTGTTTTTT
NA NA TRBJ2-3 TRBV7-9 CASSRRNEEDTQYF TGTGCCAGCAGTCGACGGAATGAGGAAGATACGCAGTATTTT
NA NA TRBJ2-2 TRBV19 CATTPGYMDTGELFF TGTGCCACCACCCCCGGGTATATGGACACCGGGGAGCTGTTTTTT
NA NA TRBJ2-3 TRBV9 CASSVGNPAAFYTDTQYF TGTGCCAGCAGCGTAGGAAACCCAGCGGCATTTTACACAGATACGCAGTATTTT
few NA TRBJ2-3 TRBV7-6 CASSLDERGTDTQYF TGTGCCAGCAGCTTAGATGAGCGGGGCACAGATACGCAGTATTTT
NA TRBD1 TRBJ1-1 TRBV13 CASRDRRVNTEAFF TGTGCCAGCAGGGACAGGCGGGTGAACACTGAAGCTTTCTTT
NA NA TRBJ1-5 TRBV28 CASSLEGGYQPQHF TGTGCCAGCAGTTTGGAGGGGGGGTATCAGCCCCAGCATTTT
NA TRBD1 TRBJ1-5 TRBV2 CASSVVSGQGGHQPQHF TGTGCCAGCAGTGTCGTAAGCGGACAGGGCGGTCATCAGCCCCAGCATTTT
NA TRBD1 TRBJ2-7 TRBV6-1 CASSGIGQGAYEQYF TGTGCCAGCAGTGGTATAGGACAGGGCGCTTACGAGCAGTACTTC
NA NA TRBJ2-1 TRBV6-5 CASSSGVGSYNEQFF TGTGCCAGCAGTTCGGGAGTCGGGAGCTACAATGAGCAGTTCTTC
NA NA TRBJ1-1 TRBV29-1 CSGGQSTEAFF TGCAGCGGCGGACAGAGCACTGAAGCTTTCTTT
NA TRBD2 TRBJ2-5 TRBV4-2 CASSQDITSGETQYF TGTGCCAGCAGCCAAGATATTACTAGCGGCGAGACCCAGTACTTC
NA TRBD2 TRBJ2-4 TRBV5-1 CASSLAGLAENSQYF TGCGCCAGCAGCTTGGCCGGACTAGCGGAAAACAGTCAGTACTTC
NA NA TRBJ2-5 TRBV5-6 CASSKGLTSETQYF TGTGCCAGCAGTAAGGGACTGACCTCTGAGACCCAGTACTTC
few TRBD2 TRBJ2-1 TRBV19 CASRPGTMGFQEQFF TGTGCCAGTAGGCCTGGGACTATGGGCTTTCAAGAGCAGTTCTTC
NA TRBD1 TRBJ1-6 TRBV7-9 CASSRTGGYSPLHF TGTGCCAGCAGCAGGACAGGAGGATATTCACCCCTCCACTTT
NA TRBD1 TRBJ1-2 TRBV27 CASSQDHRDSFGYTF TGTGCCAGCAGTCAAGATCACCGGGACAGCTTTGGCTACACCTTC